Shown below are 25 T cell receptor beta chains from a single sample sequenced in a study of blood T cell repertoires in COVID-19. The repertoire was sequenced with immunoSEQ multiplex PCR; TCRdb's copy has only in-frame clones and lacks some. The sample holds about 100,000 clones, 87% seen once. Sequencing input: peripheral blood. The receptors stem from a man aged 50-60 years with acute or convalescent COVID-19.

The rearrangement links TRBV5-6 to TRBJ2-2; D unclear. The V gene lost 4 bases and the J gene lost 5 bases, with 12 bases spanning the gap. The CDR3 is 14 residues long. Germline V lookup: CDR1 SGHDT, CDR2 YYEEEE. CDR3 DNA: TGTGCCAGCAGCCTACTGATAGAGACCGGGGAGCTGTTTTTT. Encoded protein: CASSLLIETGELFF.

V and J are TRBV5-1 and TRBJ2-1; TRBD2 matches 8 bases. V was pared by 4 bases and J by 2 bases, with 5 bases of the junction left unmatched. The CDR3 spans 15 residues. The germline CDR1 and CDR2 sequences are SGHRS and YFSETQ. In DNA, the CDR3 is TGCGCCAGCAGCAGAGTAGCGGGAACCTACAATGAGCAGTTCTTC. Encoded protein: CASSRVAGTYNEQFF.

This clone has just a few counts. The chain uses TRBV5-1 and TRBJ2-7; 7 bases agree with TRBD2. This CDR3 comprises 15 residues. CDR1 and CDR2 (germline): SGHRS, YFSETQ. The J segment lost 0 bases and the V segment lost 1 base, leaving 4 bases of the junction unmatched. CDR3 nucleotides: TGCGCCAGCAGCTTGTCGCTAGCGGACTCCTACGAGCAGTACTTC. Its protein product is CASSLSLADSYEQYF.

In DNA form, the CDR3 reads TGTGCCAGCTCACCCTCGACAGGGGGGCAGTTCTTC. As protein: CASSPSTGGQFF. This chain uses TRBV18 with TRBJ2-1; TRBD1 agrees at 9 bases. The CDR3 has 12 amino acids. The germline V gene has CDR1 KGHSH and CDR2 LQKENI. V lost 3 bases and J lost 12; bases outside the gene matches: 3.

The rearrangement joins TRBV10-1 to TRBJ2-1; possibly TRBD1 for D (5 bases). CDR3 length: 14 amino acids. Trimming pared 0 bases from V and 14 bases from J, leaving 17 bases between. Germline values: CDR1 WNHNN, CDR2 SYGVQD (reference sequence). Written as DNA, the CDR3 is TGCGCCAGCAGTGAGTCGAGTGGCAGGGCGGTTGAGTTCTTC. It encodes CASSESSGRAVEFF.

This clone has a handful of counts. V is TRBV5-4 and J is TRBJ2-5; D is perhaps TRBD1 (6 bases). V was cut by 4 bases and J by 3 bases, with 19 bases left in between. The V gene's germline CDR1 is SGHNT and CDR2 YYREEE (reference sequence). The CDR3 loop spans 16 amino acids. Here the CDR3 DNA reads TGTGCCAGCAGCGTTCCCGGGACACCTAGTAAAGAGACCCAGTACTTC. Its translation is CASSVPGTPSKETQYF.

The rearrangement links TRBV27 to TRBJ2-1; D is perhaps TRBD2 (6 bases). Between the trimmed V and J ends, which lost 8 bases and 4 bases, there was a span of 18 bases. The CDR3 extends over 15 amino acids. Germline values: CDR1 MNHEY, CDR2 SMNVEV (reference sequence). CDR3 residues: CASGPRAGSYNEQFF. The CDR3 DNA reads TGTGCCAGCGGACCCCGGGCGGGGAGTTACAATGAGCAGTTCTTC.

V usage is TRBV2 and J usage is TRBJ2-1, with 10 bases identical to TRBD2. The CDR3 is 16 residues long. J was trimmed by 4 bases and V by 8 bases; bases with no gene match: 11. Germline assignment: CDR1 SNHLY and CDR2 FYNNEI. The CDR3 is CASSLELLAGYNEQFF. CDR3 in DNA: TGTGCCAGCTCCTTAGAGCTACTAGCGGGGTACAATGAGCAGTTCTTC.

This chain connects TRBV7-2 to TRBJ2-1, with TRBD2 matching 11 bases. The CDR3 is made up of 14 amino acids. Germline CDR1 SGHTA, CDR2 FQGNSA. The J segment lost 9 bases and the V segment lost 2 bases, leaving 3 bases of the junction unmatched. The CDR3: CASSLLLAGVEQFF. CDR3 DNA: TGTGCCAGCAGCTTACTACTAGCGGGAGTTGAGCAGTTCTTC. Full variable domain (remainder filled in from reference TRBV7-2 and TRBJ2-1): GAGVSQSPSNKVTEKGKDVELRCDPISGHTALYWYRQSLGQGLEFLIYFQGNSAPDKSGLPSDRFSAERTGGSVSTLTIQRTQQEDSAVYLCASSLLLAGVEQFFGPGTRLTVL.

The J gene is TRBJ2-1, the V gene TRBV27; 7 nucleotides match TRBD2. The germline V gene has CDR1 MNHEY and CDR2 SMNVEV (reference sequence). V dropped 4 bases and J dropped 7; count of bases not matched to a gene: 4. The CDR3 is 13 residues long. CDR3 amino acids: CASSSSGRNEQFF. The CDR3 DNA reads TGTGCCAGCAGTTCATCCGGGAGGAATGAGCAGTTCTTC.

The chain recombines TRBV4-1 with TRBJ1-3; 10 bases match TRBD1. The germline gives CDR1 MGHRA, CDR2 YSYEKL. The CDR3 runs to 17 residues. Trimming cost V 2 bases and J 0 bases; bases outside gene matches: 4. The CDR3 bases are TGCGCCAGCAGCCAACGACAGGGGGCCTTCTCTGGAAACACCATATATTTT. It codes for CASSQRQGAFSGNTIYF.

Comments on this clone: Within the sample, other DNA sequences also encode this same CDR3. The CDR3 sequence is CASSSGLSSYNEQFF. In DNA form, the CDR3 reads TGCGCCAGCAGCTCGGGACTAAGCTCCTACAATGAGCAGTTCTTC. The V call is TRBV5-1, the J call TRBJ2-1; 7 bases match TRBD2. Germline V gene lookup returns CDR1 SGHRS and CDR2 YFSETQ. V was pared by 3 bases and J by 0 bases, with 3 bases of the junction left unmatched. The CDR3 has 15 residues.

The chain links TRBV7-8 to TRBJ2-2, with D possibly TRBD2 on 6 matching bases. Germline CDR1 and CDR2: SGHVS and FQNEAQ. The CDR3 covers 16 residues. The germline V and J ends were trimmed by 3 bases and 2 bases, with 13 bases remaining between them. In DNA form, the CDR3 reads TGTGCCAGCAGCTTTAGGAGGGACTCCAACACCGGGGAGCTGTTTTTT. Protein: CASSFRRDSNTGELFF.

The genes are TRBV12-3 or TRBV12-4 and TRBJ2-5; unclear D gene. V was trimmed by 2 bases and J by 2 bases, leaving 6 bases between them. This CDR3 is 13 amino acids long. In DNA form, the CDR3 reads TGTGCCAGCAGTTTACCCAGTCAAGAGACCCAGTACTTC. Its translation is CASSLPSQETQYF.

The J gene is TRBJ2-6, the V gene TRBV5-1; possible D gene TRBD1, 5 bases. Germline CDR1 SGHRS, CDR2 YFSETQ. The CDR3 is 14 amino acids. V lost 6 bases and J lost 4, with 11 bases in between. The CDR3 region has the DNA TGCGCCAGCAACGTAGGGGCCGGGGCCAACGTCCTGACTTTC. It encodes CASNVGAGANVLTF.

The chain is built from TRBV10-1 and TRBJ2-1; possibly TRBD2 for D (5 bases). The CDR3 runs 17 residues. In germline, CDR1 is WNHNN, CDR2 SYGVQD (reference sequence). V gave up 0 bases and J gave up 0 bases, with 12 bases separating them. CDR3 loop: CASSESSARTSYNEQFF. Written as DNA, the CDR3 is TGCGCCAGCAGTGAGTCTAGCGCCCGCACCTCCTACAATGAGCAGTTCTTC.

The chain couples TRBV6-5 to TRBJ2-3, with D perhaps matching TRBD1 (5 bases). The CDR3 extends over 12 amino acids. The V gene's germline CDR1 is MNHEY and CDR2 SVGAGI. Trimming removed 11 bases from V and 4 bases from J, with 13 bases in between. CDR3 coding DNA: TGTGCCGTCCTTGGGGCCTCAGATACGCAGTATTTT. Translation gives CAVLGASDTQYF.

A single count supports this clone. This chain connects TRBV12-3 or TRBV12-4 to TRBJ2-1; possibly TRBD2 for D (6 bases). V gave up 5 bases and J gave up 7 bases, with 12 bases separating them. The CDR3 contains 13 residues. The chain's CDR3 is CASSPGLRNEQFF. The CDR3 nucleotides read TGTGCCAGCAGTCCGGGACTTAGGAATGAGCAGTTCTTC.

The V gene is TRBV24-1, the J gene TRBJ1-5; TRBD1 matches at 11 bases. Germline CDR1 is KGHDR and CDR2 is SFDVKD. CDR3 length equals 16 residues. V was clipped by 5 bases and J by 3 bases; unmatched bases: 5. CDR3 sequence: CATSGRTGGFNQPQHF. CDR3 DNA: TGTGCCACCAGTGGGAGGACAGGGGGCTTCAATCAGCCCCAGCATTTT.

The rearrangement links TRBV4-1 to TRBJ2-3, with 16 bases that match TRBD2. Germline V gene data show CDR1 as MGHRA and CDR2 as YSYEKL. Trimming at V came to 3 bases and at J to 4 bases, leaving 4 bases not matched to a gene. The CDR3 runs 17 residues. CDR3 bases: TGCGCCAGCAGCCAGTTGGGACTAGCGGGAGGGCCAGATACGCAGTATTTT. Translation gives CASSQLGLAGGPDTQYF.

V and J are TRBV2 and TRBJ1-1, with 8 bases identical to TRBD1. This CDR3 spans 14 amino acids. Trimming cost V 4 bases and J 8 bases; bases outside gene matches: 9. The V gene's germline CDR1 is SNHLY and CDR2 FYNNEI. The CDR3 bases are TGTGCCAGCAGTGGGGACAGGTCCCTCTTCGAAGCTTTCTTT. As protein: CASSGDRSLFEAFF.

This clone was observed a single time. This chain links TRBV10-2 with TRBJ2-5, with D uncertain. The CDR3 spans 17 residues. The ends were cut back, 2 bases at V and 7 bases at J, with 23 bases in the middle. The V gene's germline CDR1 is WSHSY and CDR2 SAAADI. Here the CDR3 reads CASSEPAGWLTQRTQYF. The CDR3 region has the DNA TGCGCCAGCAGTGAGCCGGCCGGGTGGCTTACTCAAAGGACCCAGTACTTC.

This chain connects TRBV28 to TRBJ2-7, with TRBD2 identical over 7 bases. The CDR3 covers 15 residues. The J segment lost 3 bases and the V segment lost 3 bases, leaving 8 bases of the junction unmatched. The V gene's germline CDR1 is MDHEN and CDR2 SYDVKM. CDR3 DNA sequence: TGTGCCAGCAGTTTCGGACTAGGCGGCAACTACGAGCAGTACTTC. Its translation: CASSFGLGGNYEQYF. Based on the CDR3 plus reference TRBV28 and TRBJ2-7, the full variable domain is DVKVTQSSRYLVKRTGEKVFLECVQDMDHENMFWYRQDPGLGLRLIYFSYDVKMKEKGDIPEGYSVSREKKERFSLILESASTNQTSMYLCASSFGLGGNYEQYFGPGTRLTVT.

CDR3 in DNA: TGTGCCAGCAGTTCCTCCGGAGGTAACTCCTACGAGCAGTACTTC. Its translation: CASSSSGGNSYEQYF. The chain recombines TRBV6-2 or TRBV6-3 with TRBJ2-7, with D possibly TRBD2 on 5 matching bases. The V end was cut by 4 bases, the J end by 0 bases, with 13 bases between. CDR3 size: 15 residues. CDR1 and CDR2 from the germline V gene are MNHEY and SVGEGT.

The genes are TRBV27 and TRBJ2-1, with 7 bases aligning to TRBD2. The CDR3 is 17 amino acids. Per germline, CDR1 MNHEY and CDR2 SMNVEV (reference sequence). Trimming at V came to 3 bases and at J to 7 bases, leaving 15 bases not matched to a gene. The CDR3, as DNA: TGTGCCAGCAGTTTGAGTGGGAGGGCCACCAATTTGAATGAGCAGTTCTTC. Translated: CASSLSGRATNLNEQFF.